This record covers a single T cell receptor (beta chain). Its antigen remains unknown. All unsorted peripheral T cells were captured because whole blood was used without fractionation. Germline CDR1 reads SGHKS; CDR2 reads YYEKEE (reference sequence). The CDR3 totals 13 residues. V lost 1 base to trimming and J lost 4 bases, with 8 bases between them. This specimen belongs to a study of HIV-infected patients and healthy controls. Study outcomes and limitations: Healthy controls carried many MAIT alpha-chain CDR3s, while HIV+ repertoires had few.

Around 450 ng RNA was reverse transcribed with alpha and beta constant-region primers. Each of the alpha and beta chains got its own library through chain-specific third strand synthesis with indices. One primer pair amplified all rearrangements per chain; each cDNA got molecular barcodes. TCRdb ran MiXCR on the 5' RACE reads and lists one entry per CDR3 protein. The sample lists some 20,000 distinct CDR3 sequences, approximately 9.5% occurring once. The specimen was blood. The chain carries TRBV5-5 and TRBJ1-1; D is undetermined. The sequence derives from an adult in good health. CDR3 in amino acids: CASSLSTSTEAFF. The CDR3 bases are TGTGCCAGCAGCTTGAGTACAAGCACTGAAGCTTTCTTT.